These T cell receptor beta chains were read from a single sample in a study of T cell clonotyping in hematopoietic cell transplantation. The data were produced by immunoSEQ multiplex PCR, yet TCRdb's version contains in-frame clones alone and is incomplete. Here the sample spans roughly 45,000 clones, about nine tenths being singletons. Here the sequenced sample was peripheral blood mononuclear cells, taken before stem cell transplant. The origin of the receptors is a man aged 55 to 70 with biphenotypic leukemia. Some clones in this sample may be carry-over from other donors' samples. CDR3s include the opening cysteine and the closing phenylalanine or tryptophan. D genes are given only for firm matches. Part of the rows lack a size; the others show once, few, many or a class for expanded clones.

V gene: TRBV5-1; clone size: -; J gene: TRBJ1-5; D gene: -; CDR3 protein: CASSLIPDQPQHF; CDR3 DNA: TGCGCCAGCAGCTTGATTCCCGATCAGCCCCAGCATTTT
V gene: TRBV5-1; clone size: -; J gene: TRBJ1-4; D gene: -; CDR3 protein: CASSRHDSGGSEKLFF; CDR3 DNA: TGCGCCAGCAGCCGTCATGACAGCGGGGGGAGTGAAAAACTGTTTTTT
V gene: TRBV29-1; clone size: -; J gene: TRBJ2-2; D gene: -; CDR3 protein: CSVGETVNTGELFF; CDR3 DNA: TGCAGCGTTGGAGAAACAGTCAACACCGGGGAGCTGTTTTTT
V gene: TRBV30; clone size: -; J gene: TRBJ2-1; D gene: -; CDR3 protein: CAWRVLSYNEQFF; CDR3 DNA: TGTGCCTGGAGAGTTCTCTCCTACAATGAGCAGTTCTTC
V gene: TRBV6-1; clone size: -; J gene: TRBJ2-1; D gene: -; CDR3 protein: CASSEVLPTYNEQFF; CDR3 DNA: TGTGCCAGCAGTGAAGTCCTACCAACCTACAATGAGCAGTTCTTC
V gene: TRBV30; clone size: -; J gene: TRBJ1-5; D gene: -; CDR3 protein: CAWSVPRQRAEGYSNQPQHF; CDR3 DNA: TGTGCCTGGAGTGTACCCCGACAGCGGGCAGAGGGTTATAGCAATCAGCCCCAGCATTTT
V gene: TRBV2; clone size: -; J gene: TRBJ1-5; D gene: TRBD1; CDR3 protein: CASSLQGALEPQHF; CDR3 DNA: TGTGCCAGCAGTCTTCAGGGGGCGCTGGAGCCCCAGCATTTT
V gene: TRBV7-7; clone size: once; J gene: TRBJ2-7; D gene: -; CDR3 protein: CASSLTRSSYEQYF; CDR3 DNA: TGTGCTAGCAGCTTAACCAGGTCCTCCTACGAGCAGTACTTC
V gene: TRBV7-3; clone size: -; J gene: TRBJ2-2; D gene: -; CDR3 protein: CASSFNEGELFF; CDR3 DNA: TGTGCCAGCAGCTTCAACGAAGGGGAGCTGTTTTTT
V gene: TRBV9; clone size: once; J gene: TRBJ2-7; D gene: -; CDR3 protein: CASSGVGVEQYF; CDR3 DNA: TGTGCCAGCAGCGGGGTCGGTGTCGAGCAGTACTTC
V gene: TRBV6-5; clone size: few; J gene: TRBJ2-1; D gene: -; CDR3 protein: CASSYKGASGYNEQFF; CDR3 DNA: TGTGCCAGCAGTTATAAAGGAGCCAGCGGCTACAATGAGCAGTTCTTC
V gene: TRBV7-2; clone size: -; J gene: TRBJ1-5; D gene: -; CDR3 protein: CASSLHKNQPQHF; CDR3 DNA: TGTGCCAGCAGCTTACACAAGAATCAGCCCCAGCATTTT
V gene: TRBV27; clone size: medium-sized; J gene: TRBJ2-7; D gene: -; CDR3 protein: CASSLRPGWVEQYF; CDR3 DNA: TGTGCCAGCAGTTTACGTCCGGGATGGGTCGAGCAGTACTTC
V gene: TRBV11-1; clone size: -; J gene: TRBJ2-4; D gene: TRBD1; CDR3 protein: CASSLQGTVNIQYF; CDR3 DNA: TGTGCCAGCAGCCTACAGGGGACGGTCAACATTCAGTACTTC
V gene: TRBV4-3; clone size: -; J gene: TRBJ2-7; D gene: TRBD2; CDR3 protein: CASSQDLRAGGPEQYF; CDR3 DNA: TGCGCCAGCAGCCAAGATTTAAGAGCGGGAGGGCCCGAGCAGTACTTC
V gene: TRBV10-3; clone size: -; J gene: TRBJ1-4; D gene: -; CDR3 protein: CAISPAGEKLFF; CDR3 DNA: TGTGCCATCAGCCCAGCAGGCGAAAAACTGTTTTTT
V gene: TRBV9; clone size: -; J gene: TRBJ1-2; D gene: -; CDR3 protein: CASSVAGGYNYGYTF; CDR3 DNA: TGTGCCAGCAGCGTAGCTGGGGGGTATAACTATGGCTACACCTTC
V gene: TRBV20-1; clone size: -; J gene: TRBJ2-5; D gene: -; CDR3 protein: CASGAGGTQYF; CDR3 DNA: TGCGCATCGGGAGCCGGCGGGACCCAGTACTTC
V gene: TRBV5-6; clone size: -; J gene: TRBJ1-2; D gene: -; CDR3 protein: CASSPGGYGYTF; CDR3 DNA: TGTGCCAGCAGCCCGGGGGGATATGGCTACACCTTC
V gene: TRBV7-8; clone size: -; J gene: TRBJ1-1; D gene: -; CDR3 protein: CASSTRDRSYEAFF; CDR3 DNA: TGTGCCAGCAGCACCCGGGACCGATCCTACGAAGCTTTCTTT
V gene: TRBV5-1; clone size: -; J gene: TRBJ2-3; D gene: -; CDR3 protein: CASSLTPGTQYF; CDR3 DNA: TGCGCCAGCAGCCTGACTCCAGGCACGCAGTATTTT
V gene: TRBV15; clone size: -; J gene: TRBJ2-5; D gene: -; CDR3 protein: CATSRGKNEETQYF; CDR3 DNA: TGTGCCACCAGCAGAGGGAAGAACGAAGAGACCCAGTACTTC
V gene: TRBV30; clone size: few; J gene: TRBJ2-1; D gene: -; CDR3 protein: CAWRHDRDNEQFF; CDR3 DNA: TGTGCCTGGAGACACGACAGAGACAATGAGCAGTTCTTC
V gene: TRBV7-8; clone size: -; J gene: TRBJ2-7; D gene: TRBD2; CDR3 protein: CASSLAGTSLVYEQYF; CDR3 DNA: TGTGCCAGCAGCTTGGCCGGGACTAGCTTGGTCTACGAGCAGTACTTC
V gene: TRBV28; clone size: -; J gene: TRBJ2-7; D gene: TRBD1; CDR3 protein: CASSQGQLRAYEQYF; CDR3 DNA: TGTGCCAGCAGTCAGGGACAGCTTAGGGCCTACGAGCAGTACTTC
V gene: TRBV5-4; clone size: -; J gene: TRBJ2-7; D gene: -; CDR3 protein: CASRLFGTYEQYF; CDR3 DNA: TGTGCCAGCAGACTTTTCGGGACCTACGAGCAGTACTTC
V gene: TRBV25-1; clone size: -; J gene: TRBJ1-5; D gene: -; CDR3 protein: CATPGLIVNQPQHF; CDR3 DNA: TGTGCCACGCCCGGTCTGATAGTAAATCAGCCCCAGCATTTT
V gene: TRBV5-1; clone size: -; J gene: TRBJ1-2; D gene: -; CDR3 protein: CASSPQSDGYTF; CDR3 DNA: TGCGCCAGCAGCCCCCAGTCGGATGGCTACACCTTC
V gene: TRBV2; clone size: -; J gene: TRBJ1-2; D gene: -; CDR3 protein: CASSESGRDGYTF; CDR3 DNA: TGTGCCAGCAGTGAATCGGGCAGGGATGGCTACACCTTC
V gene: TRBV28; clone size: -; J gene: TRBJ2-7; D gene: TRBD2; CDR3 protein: CASTPGGPPYEQYF; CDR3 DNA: TGTGCCAGCACCCCGGGGGGGCCACCCTACGAGCAGTACTTC
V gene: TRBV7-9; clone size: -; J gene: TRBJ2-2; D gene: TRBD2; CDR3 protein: CASSLVASGTELFF; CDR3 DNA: TGTGCCAGCAGCTTAGTTGCTAGCGGGACGGAGCTGTTTTTT
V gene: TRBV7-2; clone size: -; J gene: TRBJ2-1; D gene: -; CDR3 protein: CASSTQGEQFF; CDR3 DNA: TGTGCCAGCAGCACCCAGGGTGAGCAGTTCTTC
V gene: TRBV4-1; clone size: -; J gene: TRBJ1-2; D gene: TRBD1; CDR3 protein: CASSQATGDLEDGYTF; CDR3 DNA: TGCGCCAGCAGCCAGGCCACAGGGGATTTGGAGGATGGCTACACCTTC
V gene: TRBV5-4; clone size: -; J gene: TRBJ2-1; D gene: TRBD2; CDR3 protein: CASRRTGTSGIDEQFF; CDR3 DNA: TGTGCCAGCAGAAGGACCGGGACTAGCGGGATTGATGAGCAGTTCTTC
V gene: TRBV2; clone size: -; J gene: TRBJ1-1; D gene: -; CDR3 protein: CAPTTGFNTEAFF; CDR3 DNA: TGTGCCCCTACTACGGGGTTTAACACTGAAGCTTTCTTT
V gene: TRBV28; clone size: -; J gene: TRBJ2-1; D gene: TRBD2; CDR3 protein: CASSTIGGASGRPREQFF; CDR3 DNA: TGTGCCAGCAGCACTATAGGGGGGGCTAGCGGGAGGCCAAGAGAGCAGTTCTTC
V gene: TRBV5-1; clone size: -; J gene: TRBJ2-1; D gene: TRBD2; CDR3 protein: CASSLTSSGSGGNEQFF; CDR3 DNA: TGCGCCAGCAGCTTGACGTCTAGCGGGAGCGGGGGCAATGAGCAGTTCTTC
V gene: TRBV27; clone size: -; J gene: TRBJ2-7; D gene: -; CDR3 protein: CASRDLRVDEQYF; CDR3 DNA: TGTGCCAGCCGGGACCTAAGAGTAGACGAGCAGTACTTC
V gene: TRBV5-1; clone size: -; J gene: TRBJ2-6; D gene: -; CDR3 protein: CASSLDYSGANVLTF; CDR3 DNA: TGCGCCAGCAGCTTGGATTACTCTGGGGCCAACGTCCTGACTTTC
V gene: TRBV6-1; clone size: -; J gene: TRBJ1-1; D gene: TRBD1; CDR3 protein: CASRKTGGRHEAFF; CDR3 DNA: TGTGCCAGCAGGAAGACAGGGGGGAGACACGAAGCTTTCTTT
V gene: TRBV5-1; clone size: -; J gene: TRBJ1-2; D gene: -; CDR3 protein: CASSLDLGRRNYGYTF; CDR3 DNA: TGCGCCAGCAGCTTGGATTTGGGAAGAAGAAACTATGGCTACACCTTC
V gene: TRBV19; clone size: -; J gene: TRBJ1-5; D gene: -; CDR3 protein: CASSMLDNQPQHF; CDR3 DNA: TGTGCCAGTAGTATGCTCGACAATCAGCCCCAGCATTTT
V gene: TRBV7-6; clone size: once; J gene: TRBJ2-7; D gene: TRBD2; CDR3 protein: CASSLMTGGHEQYF; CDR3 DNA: TGTGCCAGCAGCTTAATGACGGGAGGGCACGAGCAGTACTTC
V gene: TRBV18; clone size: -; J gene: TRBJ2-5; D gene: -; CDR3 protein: CASSPGQRQETQYF; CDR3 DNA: TGTGCCAGCTCCCCCGGGCAGAGACAAGAGACCCAGTACTTC